The T cell receptor (beta chain) described here comes from a study of CD8 T cells in Susac syndrome. Study findings and constraints: Peak Susac CD8+ clonal expansion was seen in TEMRA cells and active patients.

The table lists this clonotype with a count of one. The target antigen is unknown. The CDR3 loop spans 17 amino acids. V gave up 5 bases and J gave up 0 bases; unmatched junction bases: 4. Germline V gene sequence: CDR1 MNHEY, CDR2 SMNVEV (reference sequence). Sequencing targeted TCR beta in T cells from blood (CD8+ and CD4+). It was negative isolation that provided the CD8+ and CD4+ T cells, whereas TEMRA cells were enriched by FACS. RNA amounts of roughly 0.5 to 1 ug underwent reverse transcription with random hexamers. Multiplex PCR with immunoSEQ amplified the TCR beta CDR3 across 54 Vbeta and 13 Jbeta. MiXCR, run by TCRdb on the immunoSEQ multiplex PCR reads, gives a single entry per CDR3 protein. The sample shows 65,000 to 100,000 distinct CDR3 sequences, 96% of them seen only once.

The chain combines TRBV27 with TRBJ2-3; 14 bases align to TRBD2. This clonotype was sampled from a human donor with Susac syndrome. The sequenced sample was CD8+ T cells from PBMCs. CDR3 region: CASSPGLAGESTDTQYF. In DNA form, the CDR3 reads TGTGCCAGCAGTCCGGGACTAGCGGGGGAGAGCACAGATACGCAGTATTTT.